Following are 26 T cell receptor beta chains from one sample sequenced in a study of blood T cell repertoires in COVID-19. Assay used: immunoSEQ multiplex PCR; TCRdb lists only in-frame clones, some missing. The data show about 34,000 clones, roughly 73% seen once. Source material: peripheral blood. The receptors stem from a man older than 75 with active or convalescent COVID-19.

Concerning this clone: One end of the junction varies from germline; a read error may be responsible. The genes are TRBV7-9 and TRBJ2-3; TRBD2 matches 10 bases. From germline, CDR1 is SEHNR and CDR2 FQNEAQ (reference sequence). The CDR3 sequence is 19 residues long. CDR3 in DNA: TGTGCCAGCAGCTTAACTTTCAGCTTCGCTAGCGGGAGCACGGATACGCAGTATTTT. Its protein is CASSLTFSFASGSTDTQYF.

The rearrangement links TRBV19 to TRBJ1-4; no reliable D call. With 3 bases removed from V and 0 bases from J, the gap between germline ends came to 11 bases. The CDR3 spans 16 residues. Germline V gene lookup returns CDR1 LNHDA and CDR2 SQIVND (reference sequence). The CDR3 loop is CASSISTDATNEKLFF. In DNA form, the CDR3 reads TGTGCCAGTAGTATCAGTACAGATGCAACTAATGAAAAACTGTTTTTT.

The DNA of the CDR3 is TGTGCCAGCAGCGTCCCCGGGAGCAGTAATGAGCAGTTCTTC. The encoded protein is CASSVPGSSNEQFF. The rearrangement uses TRBV9 and TRBJ2-1, with D tentatively TRBD2 (6 bases). The V gene's germline CDR1 is SGDLS and CDR2 YYNGEE. The CDR3 is made up of 14 amino acids. Trimming left V 2 bases short and J 7 bases short, with 13 bases between.

The chain is built from TRBV12-3 or TRBV12-4 and TRBJ2-2; maybe TRBD1 (6 bases). The ends were cut back, 8 bases at V and 6 bases at J, with 10 bases in the middle. This CDR3 is built from 12 residues. In DNA form, the CDR3 reads TGTGCCAGCTCCTCAGGGGCCGGGGAGCTGTTTTTT. This gives the protein CASSSGAGELFF.

This chain uses TRBV4-3 with TRBJ1-2; TRBD1 agrees at 8 bases. Germline V CDR1 and CDR2: LGHNA, YSLEER. V trimming: 0 bases; J trimming: 8 bases; junction bases outside the gene matches: 11. The CDR3 spans 16 residues. CDR3 bases: TGCGCCAGCAGCCAAGAGGTCGGACAGGGAATCGTAGGCTACACCTTC. Translating gives CASSQEVGQGIVGYTF.

The rearrangement links TRBV23-1 to TRBJ2-1; D is perhaps TRBD1 (6 bases). Being an ORF, TRBV23-1 has a function that is uncertain. CDR3 length equals 13 residues. Trimming left V 4 bases short and J 9 bases short, with 13 bases between. The CDR3 DNA sequence: TGCGCCAGCAGTCTTCAGGGGCCGGGTGAGCAGTTCTTC. Its translation: CASSLQGPGEQFF.

The chain uses TRBV28 and TRBJ2-7; D is possibly TRBD2 (6 bases). Germline lookup yields CDR1 MDHEN and CDR2 SYDVKM. The CDR3 spans 14 residues. V was pared by 3 bases and J by 0 bases, with 9 bases between. The CDR3 coding sequence is TGTGCCAGCAGTTTGGCGGGAAACTCCTACGAGCAGTACTTC. It encodes CASSLAGNSYEQYF.

V gene TRBV11-2 combines with J gene TRBJ2-7, with D unclear. This CDR3 is 14 amino acids long. Germline V gene lookup returns CDR1 SGHAT and CDR2 FQNNGV. Trimming removed 2 bases from V and 3 bases from J, with 11 bases in between. CDR3 region: CASSLLEGLYEQYF. As DNA, the CDR3 is TGTGCCAGCAGCTTACTAGAAGGCCTCTACGAGCAGTACTTC. The whole variable domain, filled in from reference TRBV11-2 and TRBJ2-7, reads EAGVAQSPRYKIIEKRQSVAFWCNPISGHATLYWYQQILGQGPKLLIQFQNNGVVDDSQLPKDRFSAERLKGVDSTLKIQPAKLEDSAVYLCASSLLEGLYEQYFGPGTRLTVT.

This clone has only a few counts. The chain combines TRBV11-3 with TRBJ2-1; TRBD1 matches at 9 bases. The V segment lost 5 bases and the J segment 1 base; nucleotides outside the gene matches: 3. The CDR3 length is 15 residues. Germline-derived CDR1 and CDR2 are SGHNT and YENEEA. This chain's CDR3 is CASSTGTGSYNEQFF. In DNA form, the CDR3 reads TGTGCCAGCAGCACGGGGACAGGGTCCTACAATGAGCAGTTCTTC.

This clone was detected once. The chain combines TRBV6-5 with TRBJ2-1; TRBD2 aligns across 9 bases. This CDR3 spans 15 amino acids. Germline CDR1 MNHEY, CDR2 SVGAGI. With 7 bases clipped from V and 7 bases from J, the junction kept 11 bases outside the gene matches. The DNA for the CDR3 is TGTGCCAGCACCCTCAAAGCGGGAGGATGGAATGAGCAGTTCTTC. Translated, it gives CASTLKAGGWNEQFF.

This clone was seen a few times. The V gene is TRBV6-6, the J gene TRBJ2-1; 14 bases match TRBD2. The CDR3 is 15 amino acids. V lost 6 bases to trimming and J lost 10 bases; unmatched junction nucleotides: 8. The germline V gene encodes CDR1 MNHNY and CDR2 SVGAGI (reference sequence). The CDR3 nucleotides read TGTGCCAGCAGACCGGGACTAGCGGGAGTTGGCGAGCAGTTCTTC. Amino acid sequence: CASRPGLAGVGEQFF.

The rearrangement uses TRBV28 and TRBJ2-3, with D perhaps TRBD2 (5 bases). Germline V CDR1 and CDR2: MDHEN, SYDVKM. Deletions cut 6 bases from V and 5 bases from J, with 6 bases between. The CDR3 consists of 11 residues. The DNA of the CDR3 is TGTGCCAGCAGGGGAGAAGATACGCAGTATTTT. Translating gives CASRGEDTQYF.

The V gene is TRBV12-3 or TRBV12-4, the J gene TRBJ2-5; D call uncertain. The CDR3 is 13 amino acids. Trimming cost V 6 bases and J 2 bases, with 10 bases left between them. The CDR3 region has the DNA TGTGCCAGCAGCTCCCAGGATCAAGAGACCCAGTACTTC. Protein: CASSSQDQETQYF.

The chain combines TRBV6-5 with TRBJ2-1; D is ambiguous. Germline-derived CDR1 and CDR2 are MNHEY and SVGAGI. V was pared by 6 bases and J by 8 bases, with 8 bases between. The CDR3 is made up of 11 amino acids. The CDR3 sequence is CASSVFYEQFF. The CDR3 coding sequence is TGTGCCAGCAGCGTATTCTATGAGCAGTTCTTC.

This chain joins TRBV2 and TRBJ2-3, with 10 bases lining up with TRBD2. With 6 bases clipped from V and 5 bases from J, the junction kept 17 bases outside the gene matches. This CDR3 region has 18 residues. Germline V gives CDR1 SNHLY, CDR2 FYNNEI. CDR3 sequence reads: CASRSNPGASSGRDTQYF. The DNA for the CDR3 is TGTGCCAGCAGGTCCAATCCCGGGGCCTCTAGCGGGAGAGATACGCAGTATTTT.

The V and J genes are TRBV11-2 and TRBJ2-1; possibly TRBD2 for D (6 bases). The CDR3 is 13 amino acids. V shed 7 bases and J shed 6 bases, with 13 bases lying between them. Germline V CDR1 and CDR2: SGHAT, FQNNGV. CDR3 coding DNA: TGTGCCAGCACCGGGACTTTAGGCAATGAGCAGTTCTTC. It encodes CASTGTLGNEQFF.

This chain connects TRBV5-4 to TRBJ1-1; D unresolved. The CDR3 is 15 amino acids. The V and J ends lost 0 bases and 1 base respectively, with 10 bases between them. Germline V CDR1 and CDR2: SGHNT, YYREEE (reference sequence). In DNA, the CDR3 is TGTGCCAGCAGCTTGGCCGTTGCGGGGAACACTGAAGCTTTCTTT. It codes for CASSLAVAGNTEAFF.

This clone came up once. The chain recombines TRBV5-5 with TRBJ2-2, with TRBD1 matching over 8 bases. CDR1 is SGHKS, CDR2 YYEKEE, per germline (reference sequence). The CDR3 length is 15 residues. Germline trimming cut 0 bases from V and 9 bases from J; bases unmatched to any gene: 7. The DNA of the CDR3 is TGTGCCAGCAGCTTGGACCAGGGGGCGGGTCGGGAGCTGTTTTTT. Protein product: CASSLDQGAGRELFF.

This sequence joins TRBV28 and TRBJ2-5, with 8 bases that match TRBD1. Germline V CDR1 and CDR2: MDHEN, SYDVKM. This CDR3 is built from 14 residues. With 4 bases clipped from V and 4 bases from J, the junction kept 5 bases outside the gene matches. In nucleotides, the CDR3 is TGTGCCAGCAGTTCGCAGGGGGCAAGAGAGACCCAGTACTTC. As protein: CASSSQGARETQYF.

This chain joins TRBV2 and TRBJ1-1, with 8 bases that match TRBD1. This CDR3 contains 13 residues. V lost 10 bases, J lost 6 bases, and 10 bases stayed unmatched. CDR1 and CDR2 (germline): SNHLY, FYNNEI. The CDR3 is CAIRTGISAEAFF. The CDR3 bases are TGTGCCATAAGGACAGGGATTAGCGCTGAAGCTTTCTTT.

The chain joins TRBV5-1 to TRBJ1-4; 7 bases are a match to TRBD1. V was pared by 3 bases and J by 6 bases, with 5 bases of the junction left unmatched. The CDR3 spans 14 residues. Germline lookup yields CDR1 SGHRS and CDR2 YFSETQ. The CDR3 region has the DNA TGCGCCAGCAGCTCTTTTACAGGGGATGAAAAACTGTTTTTT. Protein product: CASSSFTGDEKLFF.

The chain carries TRBV10-3 and TRBJ2-5, with D hard to call. Germline V lookup: CDR1 ENHRY, CDR2 SYGVKD. CDR3 size: 13 residues. V dropped 0 bases and J dropped 5 bases, with 7 bases sitting between them. CDR3: CAISESVEETQYF. In nucleotides, the CDR3 is TGTGCCATCAGTGAGTCGGTCGAGGAGACCCAGTACTTC.

The CDR3 DNA is TGTGCCAGCAGCGCTCGGGGGACTTCCTACAATGAGCAGTTCTTC. It is translated as CASSARGTSYNEQFF. The V call is TRBV7-3, the J call TRBJ2-1; maybe TRBD2 (6 bases). V lost 5 bases to trimming and J lost 1 base, with 12 bases between them. The CDR3 sequence is 15 residues long. Per germline, CDR1 SGHTA and CDR2 FQGTGA.

The chain has TRBV19 and TRBJ2-2, with 9 bases fitting TRBD1. The CDR3 consists of 17 residues. The V gene's germline CDR1 is LNHDA and CDR2 SQIVND (reference sequence). Unmatched junction bases numbered 14, after V lost 6 bases and J lost 6 bases. In DNA form, the CDR3 reads TGTGCCAGTAGATTTTGGGGGGGGACAGGGCTGGCCGGGGAGCTGTTTTTT. Its translation is CASRFWGGTGLAGELFF.

The rearrangement joins TRBV10-2 to TRBJ2-7; 8 positions agree with TRBD1. CDR3 length equals 13 residues. Unmatched junction bases numbered 6, after V lost 6 bases and J lost 5 bases. In germline, CDR1 is WSHSY, CDR2 SAAADI. Here the CDR3 DNA reads TGCGCCAGCAGGGCAACAGGGGGAAACGAGCAGTACTTC. As protein: CASRATGGNEQYF.

The chain couples TRBV7-2 to TRBJ2-1; no clear D. Germline V gives CDR1 SGHTA, CDR2 FQGNSA. CDR3 length: 13 amino acids. V lost 1 base and J 5 bases, leaving 6 bases between the germline ends. CDR3 loop: CASSLGANNEQFF. CDR3 nucleotides: TGTGCCAGCAGCTTAGGGGCAAACAATGAGCAGTTCTTC. Full variable domain (rest looked up from reference TRBV7-2 and TRBJ2-1): GAGVSQSPSNKVTEKGKDVELRCDPISGHTALYWYRQSLGQGLEFLIYFQGNSAPDKSGLPSDRFSAERTGGSVSTLTIQRTQQEDSAVYLCASSLGANNEQFFGPGTRLTVL.